This TCR beta chain was sequenced in a study of OX40 agonist ivuxolimab in advanced cancers. About the research overall: Ivuxolimab was delivered to patients intravenously every 2 weeks at doses spanning 0.01 to 10 mg/kg. Study-wide points: More expanded clones were found, on average, in CD8+ than in CD4+ T cells.

Germline V CDR1 and CDR2: SGHAT, FQNNGV. V lost 5 bases and J 0 bases, leaving 17 bases between the germline ends. The CDR3 is made up of 17 amino acids. With respect to this clone: Its antigen is not identified.

Assay: immunoSEQ multiplex PCR; the TCRdb copy retains only in-frame clones and omits some. The sample contains roughly 80,000 clones, 90% of which appear only once. The chain uses TRBV11-2 and TRBJ2-4; perhaps TRBD1 as D (5 bases). The receptor was derived from an adult with an advanced solid tumor such as melanoma, head and neck, liver or kidney cancer. Sequenced here: CD4+ or CD8+ T cells sorted from blood, sampled in a trial of the OX40 agonist ivuxolimab. This CDR3 is CASSPDPTVLAKNIQYF. The CDR3 DNA sequence: TGTGCCAGCAGCCCTGACCCGACAGTCCTAGCCAAAAACATTCAGTACTTC.